The 30 T cell receptor beta chains below were found in one sample sequenced in a study of blood T cell repertoires in COVID-19. Produced via immunoSEQ multiplex PCR; TCRdb's table is partial and in-frame only. The sample yields fewer than 250,000 clones, 70% to 85% seen once. Sequences were obtained from peripheral blood. These receptors originate from a woman older than 75 with acute or convalescent COVID-19.

V and J are TRBV19 and TRBJ1-1; D unclear. V was shortened by 6 bases and J by 1 base, with 12 bases between the two germline ends. Looked up from germline, CDR1 is LNHDA and CDR2 is SQIVND (reference sequence). The length of the CDR3 is 14 residues. The CDR3, as DNA: TGTGCCAGTAGAATATGGCAGTCGAACACTGAAGCTTTCTTT. Translation gives CASRIWQSNTEAFF.

V is TRBV18 and J is TRBJ1-5; a possible D gene is TRBD1 (6 bases). V dropped 8 bases and J dropped 3 bases, with 11 bases sitting between them. This CDR3 contains 13 residues. Looked up from germline, CDR1 is KGHSH and CDR2 is LQKENI. Here the CDR3 DNA reads TGTGCCAGCAGGACAGACCTCAATCAGCCCCAGCATTTT. It translates to CASRTDLNQPQHF.

The rearrangement joins TRBV7-2 to TRBJ2-1; D possibly corresponds to TRBD1 (6 bases). Germline lookup yields CDR1 SGHTA and CDR2 FQGNSA. Trimming cost V 6 bases and J 10 bases, with 13 bases left between them. The CDR3 runs 12 residues. CDR3 region: CASRLTGTEQFF. CDR3 sequence (DNA): TGTGCCAGCAGACTAACAGGGACGGAGCAGTTCTTC.

This clone was detected only a few times. Other DNA sequences in the same sample also yield this CDR3. The CDR3 protein is CASSLDRNSPLHF. DNA of the CDR3: TGCGCCAGCAGCTTGGACAGAAATTCACCCCTCCACTTT. The chain uses TRBV5-1 and TRBJ1-6; D unresolved. CDR1 is SGHRS and CDR2 is YFSETQ in the germline V gene. This CDR3 has 13 amino acids. V lost 0 bases to trimming and J lost 7 bases, with 5 bases between them.

This chain connects TRBV30 to TRBJ1-5, with D hard to call. V lost 5 bases and J 0 bases, leaving 11 bases between the germline ends. The germline V gene has CDR1 GTSNPN and CDR2 SVGIG (reference sequence). The CDR3 is made up of 14 amino acids. CDR3 in amino acids: CAWGRTYSNQPQHF. In nucleotides, the CDR3 is TGTGCCTGGGGGAGAACGTATAGCAATCAGCCCCAGCATTTT.

This chain uses TRBV28 with TRBJ2-2; 8 nucleotides agree with TRBD1. CDR3 length: 16 amino acids. Germline CDR1 and CDR2: MDHEN and SYDVKM. Trimming took 6 bases from V and 4 from J; bases not matched to a gene: 10. The CDR3 region is CASSSQGQGRTGELFF. The CDR3 nucleotides read TGTGCCAGCAGCTCTCAAGGACAGGGCCGCACCGGGGAGCTGTTTTTT.

The chain links TRBV5-1 to TRBJ2-7; D perhaps matches TRBD1 (7 bases). Trimming cost V 7 bases and J 4 bases, with 15 bases left between them. Germline V lookup: CDR1 SGHRS, CDR2 YFSETQ. The CDR3 sequence is 13 residues long. CDR3 coding DNA: TGCGCCAGCGGGCGGGACAGTAGGTACGAGCAGTACTTC. Its protein product is CASGRDSRYEQYF.

CDR3 DNA sequence: TGCGCCAGCAGCTGGTCGACTGGGCAAGAGACCCAGTACTTC. It codes for CASSWSTGQETQYF. The chain recombines TRBV5-1 with TRBJ2-5; D gene uncertain. Germline V gives CDR1 SGHRS, CDR2 YFSETQ. V lost 3 bases, J lost 2 bases, and 11 bases lay in between. The CDR3 has 14 amino acids. Using reference TRBV5-1 and TRBJ2-5 for the parts outside the CDR3, the full variable domain is KAGVTQTPRYLIKTRGQQVTLSCSPISGHRSVSWYQQTPGQGLQFLFEYFSETQRNKGNFPGRFSGRQFSNSRSEMNVSTLELGDSALYLCASSWSTGQETQYFGPGTRLLVL.

This clone came up a few times. This rearrangement joins TRBV5-6 to TRBJ1-2, with D possibly matching TRBD1 (6 bases). Trimming shortened V by 4 bases and J by 1 base, and 14 bases separated the two germline ends. The CDR3 has 15 amino acids. Germline V lookup: CDR1 SGHDT, CDR2 YYEEEE. The CDR3 DNA is TGTGCCAGCAGCGCTCACAGGGTTCTTAACTATGGCTACACCTTC. Its protein is CASSAHRVLNYGYTF.

This sequence joins TRBV7-2 and TRBJ2-1, with TRBD2 matching 14 bases. Unmatched junction bases numbered 2, after V lost 1 base and J lost 12 bases. This CDR3 has 14 residues. CDR1 SGHTA and CDR2 FQGNSA come from the germline V gene. CDR3 region: CASSLGLAGGAQFF. CDR3 coding DNA: TGTGCCAGCAGCTTAGGACTAGCGGGGGGGGCGCAGTTCTTC.

The V gene is TRBV11-1, the J gene TRBJ1-1; 8 bases match TRBD1. CDR3 length equals 11 residues. Trimming cost V 1 base and J 13 bases; bases outside gene matches: 2. Germline CDR1 SGHAT, CDR2 FQDESV (reference sequence). The CDR3 sequence: CASSLGQGFFF. In DNA, the CDR3 is TGTGCCAGCAGCTTAGGACAGGGGTTTTTCTTT.

The chain recombines TRBV3-1 (or the pseudogene TRBV3-2) with TRBJ2-7; tentatively, D is TRBD2 (6 bases). The CDR3 loop spans 12 amino acids. The germline V gene has CDR1 LGHDT and CDR2 YNNKEL (reference sequence). Trimming removed 4 bases from V and 6 bases from J, with 10 bases in between. CDR3 residues: CASSPTSVEQYF. CDR3 DNA sequence: TGTGCCAGCAGCCCGACTAGTGTCGAGCAGTACTTC.

The J gene is TRBJ2-1, the V gene TRBV12-3 or TRBV12-4, with D possibly being TRBD2 (5 bases). The V end was cut by 6 bases, the J end by 15 bases, with 15 bases between. This CDR3 spans 11 amino acids. The CDR3 DNA sequence: TGTGCCAGCAGCCGGGATCTTCTCAGGTTCTTC. It translates to CASSRDLLRFF.

About this clone itself: The identical CDR3 is also encoded by other nucleotide sequences in the sample. The genes are TRBV12-3 or TRBV12-4 and TRBJ2-7; TRBD1 matches 8 bases. The CDR3 has 11 amino acids. V shed 5 bases, J shed 9 bases, and the junction held 3 bases outside the gene matches. The CDR3 DNA reads TGTGCCAGCAGTCTCGGACAGGGGCAGTACTTC. Amino acids: CASSLGQGQYF.

This chain joins TRBV5-1 and TRBJ1-6; no clear D gene. There are 14 residues in the CDR3. V lost 0 bases and J 10 bases, leaving 11 bases between the germline ends. Germline loops: CDR1 SGHRS, CDR2 YFSETQ. The CDR3, as DNA: TGCGCCAGCAGCTTGGATGGAGTTCGATCACCCCTCCACTTT. The encoded protein is CASSLDGVRSPLHF.

This clone was counted between two and nine times. This chain links TRBV6-2 or TRBV6-3 with TRBJ2-7; TRBD1 matches at 9 bases. Losses at the gene ends were 2 bases for V and 2 bases for J; bases not matched to a gene: 4. The CDR3 contains 15 residues. CDR1 and CDR2 from the germline V gene are MNHEY and SVGEGT. The DNA of the CDR3 is TGTGCCAGCAGTTACCCGGGACAGGGAGCCTACGAGCAGTACTTC. Protein sequence: CASSYPGQGAYEQYF.

The chain is built from TRBV6-5 and TRBJ1-5; weak D call: TRBD1 (5 bases). Germline V lookup: CDR1 MNHEY, CDR2 SVGAGI. This CDR3 is built from 15 residues. The germline V and J ends were trimmed by 6 bases and 2 bases, with 14 bases remaining between them. The CDR3 DNA reads as TGTGCCAGCAGGGACCGAAGCAGGGGCAATCAGCCCCAGCATTTT. Amino acid sequence: CASRDRSRGNQPQHF.

V usage is TRBV6-2 or TRBV6-3 and J usage is TRBJ1-5; 8 bases match TRBD1. The germline V gene has CDR1 MNHEY and CDR2 SVGEGT. The CDR3 is 16 amino acids. With V trimmed by 6 bases and J by 0 bases, 7 bases remained unmatched. CDR3: CASSLDRGYSNQPQHF. CDR3 nucleotides: TGTGCCAGCAGCCTTGACAGGGGATATAGCAATCAGCCCCAGCATTTT.

J is TRBJ1-2 and V is TRBV6-6; 11 bases match TRBD1. CDR1 MNHNY and CDR2 SVGAGI come from the germline V gene (reference sequence). V was pared by 8 bases and J by 7 bases, with 9 bases of the junction left unmatched. The CDR3 extends over 14 amino acids. CDR3 protein: CASLEGQGAFGYTF. Here the CDR3 DNA reads TGTGCCAGCCTTGAAGGACAGGGGGCTTTTGGCTACACCTTC.

The chain is built from TRBV28 and TRBJ2-7; no reliable D call. The V and J ends lost 7 bases and 7 bases respectively, with 8 bases between them. Germline-derived CDR1 and CDR2 are MDHEN and SYDVKM. The CDR3 has 10 amino acids. The CDR3 protein is CASKGGEQYF. CDR3 DNA sequence: TGTGCCAGCAAAGGCGGAGAGCAGTACTTC.

V gene TRBV5-1 combines with J gene TRBJ2-2; D may be TRBD1 (6 bases). This CDR3 contains 14 residues. V dropped 9 bases and J dropped 4 bases, with 16 bases sitting between them. In germline, CDR1 is SGHRS, CDR2 YFSETQ. CDR3: CATEQGSGTGELFF. In DNA form, the CDR3 reads TGCGCCACTGAACAGGGATCTGGCACCGGGGAGCTGTTTTTT.

The rearrangement uses TRBV2 and TRBJ2-1; D unclear. Germline CDR1 reads SNHLY; CDR2 reads FYNNEI. The V end lost 6 bases, the J end lost 10 bases, and 10 bases lay between the germline ends. The CDR3 runs 11 residues. The CDR3 sequence is CASSGSREQFF. The CDR3 nucleotides are TGTGCCAGCAGCGGGTCCCGGGAGCAGTTCTTC.

The chain couples TRBV15 to TRBJ2-1, with D tentatively TRBD2 (5 bases). The ends were cut back, 1 base at V and 9 bases at J, with 10 bases in the middle. Germline-derived CDR1 and CDR2 are LNHNV and YYDKDF (reference sequence). The CDR3 covers 13 residues. The CDR3 nucleotides read TGTGCCACCAGCAGAGGCGAAGAGGGTGAGCAGTTCTTC. Translation gives CATSRGEEGEQFF. The variable domain in full, completed from reference TRBV15 and TRBJ2-1, reads DAMVIQNPRYQVTQFGKPVTLSCSQTLNHNVMYWYQQKSSQAPKLLFHYYDKDFNNEADTPDNFQSRRPNTSFCFLDIRSPGLGDTAMYLCATSRGEEGEQFFGPGTRLTVL.

The rearrangement joins TRBV12-3 or TRBV12-4 to TRBJ1-2, with a tentative D call TRBD1 (5 bases). V gave up 2 bases and J gave up 3 bases, with 7 bases separating them. There are 13 residues in the CDR3. Here the CDR3 DNA reads TGTGCCAGCAGTTTACCGGGGGACTATGGCTACACCTTC. Its protein product is CASSLPGDYGYTF.

This clone was seen more than once but under ten times. The chain has TRBV28 and TRBJ1-2; 9 nucleotides match TRBD1. V trimming: 5 bases; J trimming: 8 bases; junction bases outside the gene matches: 15. Germline values: CDR1 MDHEN, CDR2 SYDVKM. CDR3 length: 16 amino acids. The CDR3 nucleotides read TGTGCCAGCAGTAACCCCGGGACAGGGAATCAGAGAGGCTACACCTTC. It is translated as CASSNPGTGNQRGYTF.

This chain uses TRBV28 with TRBJ1-1; 8 positions match TRBD1. This CDR3 comprises 15 residues. CDR1 and CDR2 from the germline V gene are MDHEN and SYDVKM. Germline trimming cut 4 bases from V and 11 bases from J; bases unmatched to any gene: 15. CDR3 in DNA: TGTGCCAGCAGTTCAAGGGGACAGGAGTGGGGAAAGGCTTTCTTT. This translates into CASSSRGQEWGKAFF.

The chain joins TRBV28 to TRBJ1-1, with D perhaps matching TRBD1 (6 bases). This CDR3 contains 11 residues. The germline V and J ends were trimmed by 6 bases and 10 bases, with 12 bases remaining between them. Looked up from germline, CDR1 is MDHEN and CDR2 is SYDVKM. The CDR3 here is CASSWTAAAFF. The CDR3 DNA reads as TGTGCCAGCAGCTGGACAGCCGCAGCTTTCTTT. The whole variable domain, remainder taken from reference TRBV28 and TRBJ1-1, is DVKVTQSSRYLVKRTGEKVFLECVQDMDHENMFWYRQDPGLGLRLIYFSYDVKMKEKGDIPEGYSVSREKKERFSLILESASTNQTSMYLCASSWTAAAFFGQGTRLTVV.

The chain is built from TRBV7-8 and TRBJ1-1; no firm D call. From germline, CDR1 is SGHVS and CDR2 FQNEAQ. CDR3 length equals 12 residues. V lost 8 bases to trimming and J lost 0 bases, with 7 bases between them. This CDR3 reads CASEWLNTEAFF. In nucleotides, the CDR3 is TGTGCCAGCGAATGGCTGAACACTGAAGCTTTCTTT.

This chain links TRBV3-1 (or the pseudogene TRBV3-2) with TRBJ2-7; the D gene is possibly TRBD1 (5 bases). In germline, CDR1 is LGHDT, CDR2 YNNKEL (reference sequence). There are 15 residues in the CDR3. V was clipped by 0 bases and J by 3 bases, with 12 bases between them. The CDR3, as DNA: TGTGCCAGCAGCCAAGATCGGGCCAGGGACTACGAGCAGTACTTC. It is translated as CASSQDRARDYEQYF.

The chain employs TRBV2 and TRBJ1-3; possible D gene TRBD1, 6 bases. CDR1 SNHLY and CDR2 FYNNEI come from the germline V gene. Trimming stripped 8 bases from V and 2 bases from J, with 16 bases between. The length of the CDR3 is 15 residues. The CDR3 region has the DNA TGTGCCAGCCTTCCCCCTACAGGGACTGGAAACACCATATATTTT. It is translated as CASLPPTGTGNTIYF.